A single sample is the source of the 18 T cell receptor beta chains below, sequenced in a study of esophageal squamous cell carcinoma under preoperative chemotherapy. TCRdb redid the calling of the PCR reads with MiXCR, one entry per CDR3 protein. The sample consists of about 9,000 distinct CDR3 sequences, about 48% of them appearing once. Regarding time point: after preoperative PTX-NDP chemotherapy. This material was obtained from a patient given preoperative chemotherapy. Receptor source: a human donor with esophageal squamous cell carcinoma. The donor label of this sample is uncertain.

At least ten counts were recorded for this clonotype. The chain carries TRBV7-8 and TRBJ2-1, with D possibly TRBD2 on 6 matching bases. TRBJ2-7 matches the DNA end more closely, so the J call is doubtful. Germline V gives CDR1 SGHVS, CDR2 FQNEAQ. This CDR3 is 13 amino acids long. In nucleotides, the CDR3 is TGTGCCAGCAGCTTGGGGGGAGTCAACGAGCAGTACTTC. It codes for CASSLGGVNEQYF.

This clonotype was seen at least ten times. This chain joins TRBV12-3 or TRBV12-4 and TRBJ2-1; D is unclear. The length of the CDR3 is 13 residues. Trimming took 6 bases from V and 13 from J, leaving 19 bases between them. Here the CDR3 reads CASRENTKETQFF. DNA of the CDR3: TGTGCCAGCAGAGAGAACACCAAAGAGACCCAGTTCTTC.

This clonotype has ten or more counts. The J gene is TRBJ2-6, the V gene TRBV6-1, with D perhaps TRBD2 (7 bases). The CDR3 length is 17 residues. The V gene lost 1 base and the J gene lost 1 base, with 11 bases spanning the gap. Germline V gene data show CDR1 as MNHNS and CDR2 as SASEGT. The CDR3, as DNA: TGTGCCAGCAGTGAAGTGGGGGGGCGATCTGGGGCCAACGTCCTGACTTTC. It yields the protein CASSEVGGRSGANVLTF.

The rearrangement uses TRBV6-1 and TRBJ2-3; 11 bases are shared with TRBD2. The DNA end is more similar to TRBJ2-7, so the J call may be wrong. Germline V gives CDR1 MNHNS, CDR2 SASEGT. CDR3 length: 15 residues. Here the CDR3 reads CASRIRLAGYNEQYF. The CDR3 DNA reads TGTGCCAGCAGGATTAGACTAGCGGGATACAATGAGCAGTACTTC.

This clonotype has ten or more counts. The V gene is TRBV7-2, the J gene TRBJ2-1; 7 nucleotides line up with TRBD2. With the DNA end fitting TRBJ2-7 better, the J assignment may be wrong. The CDR3 totals 14 residues. Germline V gene lookup returns CDR1 SGHTA and CDR2 FQGNSA. The CDR3 loop is CASSLRGDYNEQYF. CDR3 sequence (DNA): TGTGCCAGCAGCTTACGCGGGGACTACAATGAGCAGTACTTC.

This clonotype was recorded many times. The chain carries TRBV18 and TRBJ2-5, with D possibly matching TRBD2 (5 bases). The V end was cut by 2 bases, the J end by 11 bases, with 21 bases between. This CDR3 spans 15 amino acids. Germline V gives CDR1 KGHSH, CDR2 LQKENI. The CDR3 here is CASSPMNTDYNEQYF. The CDR3 bases are TGTGCCAGCTCACCAATGAACACAGACTACAATGAGCAGTACTTC.

The rearrangement joins TRBV12-3 or TRBV12-4 to TRBJ2-3, with TRBD2 identical over 7 bases. The trim removed 3 bases at V and 0 bases at J, leaving 0 bases unmatched. The CDR3 sequence is 14 residues long. CDR3 DNA: TGTGCCAGCAGTTTTAGCGGGAGCACAGATACGCAGTATTTT. Translation: CASSFSGSTDTQYF.

In regard to this clonotype: An end of the junction differs from the germline gene, which may be a read error. The V call is TRBV6-1, the J call TRBJ2-3; tentatively, D is TRBD2 (5 bases). The CDR3 is 14 amino acids. Germline V gene sequence: CDR1 MNHNS, CDR2 SASEGT. CDR3 loop: CAGSEGGDKETQYF. CDR3 in DNA: TGTGCGGGCAGTGAGGGCGGTGACAAAGAGACCCAGTATTTC.

Judged by abundance, this clonotype is medium-sized (0.01 to 0.1%). V gene TRBV12-3 or TRBV12-4 combines with J gene TRBJ2-1; D is possibly TRBD2 (5 bases). The length of the CDR3 is 18 residues. V was cut by 6 bases and J by 0 bases, with 21 bases left in between. The CDR3 bases are TGTGCCAGCAGCCAATGGGGAGCGTCGGCGAGCTCCTACAATGAGCAGTTCTTC. It specifies CASSQWGASASSYNEQFF.

The V call is TRBV27, the J call TRBJ2-1; D tentatively reads TRBD1 or TRBD2 (7 bases each). The CDR3 runs 17 residues. The V gene lost 8 bases and the J gene lost 4 bases, with 24 bases spanning the gap. Germline V lookup: CDR1 MNHEY, CDR2 SMNVEV (reference sequence). CDR3 amino acids: CASRAGAGGKPYNEQFF. The CDR3 region has the DNA TGTGCCAGCCGGGCGGGAGCAGGGGGGAAACCTTACAATGAGCAGTTCTTC.

The V call is TRBV6-5, the J call TRBJ1-1, with D unclear. Germline V gene lookup returns CDR1 MNHEY and CDR2 SVGAGI. CDR3 length equals 14 residues. Trimming shortened V by 2 bases and J by 1 base, and 8 bases separated the two germline ends. CDR3 sequence: CASSYGRRNTEAFF. The DNA of the CDR3 is TGTGCCAGCAGTTACGGCAGGCGGAACACTGAAGCTTTCTTT.

A few counts support this clonotype. This may stem from a read error, because a much larger clone lies one nucleotide away. Written as DNA, the CDR3 is TGTGCCAGCAGGGTCACCTCCTATAGTGCGACCCAGTTCTTC. Translated, it gives CASRVTSYSATQFF. This chain links TRBV6-1 with TRBJ2-1; D gene unclear. V was trimmed by 6 bases and J by 13 bases, leaving 22 bases between them. The CDR3 sequence is 14 residues long. The germline CDR1 and CDR2 sequences are MNHNS and SASEGT.

Comment on this clonotype: Mismatch with germline at one junction end may stem from a read error. This chain links TRBV11-2 with TRBJ2-3, with D possibly being TRBD1 or TRBD2 (6 bases each). The CDR3 has 14 residues. Germline CDR1 reads SGHAT; CDR2 reads FQNNGV. CDR3 region: CASRGAGHPETQYF. CDR3 DNA: TGTGCGAGCAGAGGGGCGGGACACCCAGAGACGCAGTACTTT. The full variable domain, rest sourced from reference TRBV11-2 and TRBJ2-3, is EAGVAQSPRYKIIEKRQSVAFWCNPISGHATLYWYQQILGQGPKLLIQFQNNGVVDDSQLPKDRFSAERLKGVDSTLKIQPAKLEDSAVYLCASRGAGHPETQYFGPGTRLTVL.

The CDR3 sequence: CSARGDREAFF. The DNA of the CDR3 is TGCAGTGCCCGGGGGGACAGAGAAGCTTTCTTT. This rearrangement joins TRBV20-1 to TRBJ1-1, with 7 bases matching TRBD1. CDR3 size: 11 residues. CDR1 is DFQATT and CDR2 is SNEGSKA in the germline V gene (reference sequence). The trim removed 6 bases at V and 8 bases at J, leaving 6 bases unmatched.

Comment on this clonotype: The CDR3 end shows no conserved phenylalanine or tryptophan, and so a read error is likely. The limits of the CDR3 on the DNA are not certain, so only TCRdb's listed CDR3 is given. V and J are TRBV6-1 and TRBJ2-1; TRBD1, as called in the table, went unchecked against the DNA. With termini counted, the CDR3 has 18 amino acids. Germline CDR1 is MNHNS and CDR2 is SASEGT. The CDR3 region is CASSPATGEGEETQYFGA.

Ten or more counts support this clonotype. The V call is TRBV4-1, the J call TRBJ2-3; the match to TRBD2 covers 8 bases. The length of the CDR3 is 17 residues. Trimming took 1 base from V and 5 from J; bases not matched to a gene: 11. The germline V gene encodes CDR1 MGHRA and CDR2 YSYEKL. CDR3 nucleotides: TGCGCCAGCAGCCAAGGGACTAGCCCGGGTCCGCGAGATACGCAGTATTTT. Its protein is CASSQGTSPGPRDTQYF.

This chain links TRBV23-1 with TRBJ2-4; TRBD2 matches at 12 bases. TRBV23-1 is labeled an ORF, and its function is uncertain. The CDR3 totals 18 residues. The ends lost 2 bases at V and 12 bases at J; junction bases unmatched: 17. DNA of the CDR3: TGCGCCAGCAGTCAAGTAAGGGGGACTAGCGGGTTAAAAAAGACTCAGTACTTC. Translated, it gives CASSQVRGTSGLKKTQYF.

This clonotype was observed a few times. J is TRBJ2-4 and V is TRBV11-1, with TRBD1 matching over 7 bases. The J call is in doubt because the DNA end fits TRBJ2-7 better. CDR3 length: 15 amino acids. Germline loops: CDR1 SGHAT, CDR2 FQDESV (reference sequence). In nucleotides, the CDR3 is TGTGCCAGCAGCTTGGTGGGACAGTCATCCTACGAGCAGTACTTC. It specifies CASSLVGQSSYEQYF.